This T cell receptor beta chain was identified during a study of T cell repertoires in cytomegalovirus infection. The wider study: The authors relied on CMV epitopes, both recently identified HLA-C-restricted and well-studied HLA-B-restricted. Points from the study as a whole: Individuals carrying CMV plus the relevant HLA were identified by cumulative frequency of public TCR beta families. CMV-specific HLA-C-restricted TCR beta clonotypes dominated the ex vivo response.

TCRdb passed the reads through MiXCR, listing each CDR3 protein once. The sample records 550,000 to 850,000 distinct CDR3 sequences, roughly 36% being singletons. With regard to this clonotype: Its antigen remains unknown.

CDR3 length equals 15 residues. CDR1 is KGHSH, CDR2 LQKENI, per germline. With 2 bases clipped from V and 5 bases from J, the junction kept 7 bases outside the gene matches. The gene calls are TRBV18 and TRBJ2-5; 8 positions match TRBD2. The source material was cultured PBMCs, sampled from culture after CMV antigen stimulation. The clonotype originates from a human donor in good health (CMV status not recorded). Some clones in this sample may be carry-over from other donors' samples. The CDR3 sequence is CASSPSPGLEETQYF. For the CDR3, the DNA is TGTGCCAGCTCACCATCCCCGGGACTAGAGGAGACCCAGTACTTC.